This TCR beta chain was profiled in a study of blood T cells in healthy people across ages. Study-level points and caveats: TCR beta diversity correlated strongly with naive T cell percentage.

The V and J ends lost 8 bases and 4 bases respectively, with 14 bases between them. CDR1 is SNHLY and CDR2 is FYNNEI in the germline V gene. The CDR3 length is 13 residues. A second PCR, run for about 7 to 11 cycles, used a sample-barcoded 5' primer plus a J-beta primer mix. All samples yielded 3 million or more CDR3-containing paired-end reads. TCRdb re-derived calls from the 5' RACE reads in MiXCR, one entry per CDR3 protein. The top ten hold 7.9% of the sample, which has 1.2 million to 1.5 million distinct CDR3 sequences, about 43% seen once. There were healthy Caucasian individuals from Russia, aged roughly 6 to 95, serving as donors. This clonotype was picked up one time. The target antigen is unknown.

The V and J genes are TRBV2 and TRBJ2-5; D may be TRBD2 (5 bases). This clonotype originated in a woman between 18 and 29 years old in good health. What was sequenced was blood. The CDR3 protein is CASGEARGETQYF. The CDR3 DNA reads TGTGCCAGCGGGGAAGCCCGGGGAGAGACCCAGTACTTC.